These 15 T cell receptor beta chains share one sample of origin, sequenced in a study of blood T cells in healthy people across ages. A J-beta primer mix and a sample-barcoded 5' primer were used in a second PCR of about 7 to 12 cycles. TCRdb passed the 5' RACE reads through MiXCR, listing each CDR3 protein once. The table has about 730,000 distinct CDR3 sequences, roughly two fifths seen once. Sequencing used blood. The source of these receptors is a woman aged 60-75 years in good health.

The chain combines TRBV5-1 with TRBJ1-2; a weak D match, TRBD1 (5 bases). The CDR3 has 14 amino acids. The germline gives CDR1 SGHRS, CDR2 YFSETQ. V was cut by 4 bases and J by 3 bases, with 13 bases left in between. CDR3 protein: CASSQDIQYYGYTF. For the CDR3, the DNA is TGCGCCAGCAGCCAGGACATACAATACTATGGCTACACCTTC.

V is TRBV5-1 and J is TRBJ2-7; TRBD1 aligns across 12 bases. Judging by the DNA end, TRBJ2-4 fits better; the J call may be wrong. CDR3 length: 15 amino acids. Germline-derived CDR1 and CDR2 are SGHRS and YFSETQ. The CDR3 loop is CASSDSGTGGNIQYF. The CDR3 coding sequence is TGCGCCAGCAGCGACTCCGGGACAGGGGGCAACATTCAGTACTTC.

CDR3 nucleotide sequence: TGTGCCAGCTCCCGAGGGGGGGATCAGCCCCAGCATTTT. It encodes CASSRGGDQPQHF. V usage is TRBV18 and J usage is TRBJ1-5; D might be TRBD1 (6 bases). The length of the CDR3 is 13 residues. The germline V gene has CDR1 KGHSH and CDR2 LQKENI. Trimming shortened V by 6 bases and J by 5 bases, and 11 bases separated the two germline ends.

This clonotype was picked up a small number of times. The V gene is TRBV6-1, the J gene TRBJ2-3; 11 nucleotides line up with TRBD2. The CDR3 is 14 amino acids. V trimming: 2 bases; J trimming: 8 bases; junction bases outside the gene matches: 3. Germline V gene sequence: CDR1 MNHNS, CDR2 SASEGT. The CDR3 reads CASSEPGTSGTQYF. The CDR3 DNA follows: TGTGCCAGCAGTGAACCCGGGACTAGCGGTACGCAGTATTTT.

The chain has TRBV5-6 and TRBJ2-4, with 10 positions matching TRBD2. In germline, CDR1 is SGHDT, CDR2 YYEEEE. The CDR3 is 17 amino acids. J gave up 3 bases and V 2 bases, and 8 bases lay outside the gene matches. The CDR3 spells CASSFPGLADYKNIQYF. The CDR3 coding sequence is TGTGCCAGCAGCTTCCCCGGACTAGCGGATTACAAAAACATTCAGTACTTC.

This clonotype was recorded once. The chain carries TRBV9 and TRBJ1-1; D is unresolved. CDR3 length: 15 residues. V lost 2 bases to trimming and J lost 1 base, with 12 bases between them. The V gene's germline CDR1 is SGDLS and CDR2 YYNGEE. As DNA, the CDR3 is TGTGCCAGCAGCGTTGAGGGCACCACGAACACTGAAGCTTTCTTT. It yields the protein CASSVEGTTNTEAFF.

In its sample, this clonotype was seen many times. The chain has TRBV29-1 and TRBJ2-1; TRBD2 agrees at 10 bases. The CDR3 covers 16 residues. The trim removed 0 bases at V and 5 bases at J, leaving 7 bases unmatched. The germline V gene encodes CDR1 SQVTM and CDR2 ANQGSEA. DNA of the CDR3: TGCAGCGTTGAAGATCCGGCTAGCGGGAGTCACAATGAGCAGTTCTTC. Protein: CSVEDPASGSHNEQFF.

At least ten counts were recorded for this clonotype. CDR3 amino acids: CSANPTSGYEQYF. The CDR3 DNA sequence: TGCAGTGCCAACCCGACTAGCGGGTACGAGCAGTACTTC. The genes are TRBV20-1 and TRBJ2-7; 10 bases line up with TRBD2. J was trimmed by 4 bases and V by 6 bases; bases with no gene match: 6. In germline, CDR1 is DFQATT, CDR2 SNEGSKA (reference sequence). The CDR3 extends over 13 amino acids.

This clonotype showed up just a few times. The chain's CDR3 is CSAGGGQGTYEQYF. CDR3 coding DNA: TGCAGTGCGGGGGGGGGACAGGGGACCTACGAGCAGTACTTC. This chain connects TRBV20-1 to TRBJ2-7; 10 bases agree with TRBD1. The CDR3 sequence is 14 residues long. Germline CDR1 reads DFQATT; CDR2 reads SNEGSKA (reference sequence). With V trimmed by 6 bases and J by 2 bases, 7 bases remained unmatched.

This clonotype showed up just a few times. The chain has TRBV7-6 and TRBJ2-3; D not resolved. Trimming took 2 bases from V and 3 from J, leaving 12 bases between them. The germline CDR1 and CDR2 sequences are SGHVS and FNYEAQ. The length of the CDR3 is 15 residues. CDR3 loop: CASSLYLGSTDTQYF. The CDR3 bases are TGTGCCAGCAGCTTATATCTCGGGTCGACAGATACGCAGTATTTT.

This clonotype was picked up many times. The chain carries TRBV6-5 and TRBJ2-7; 7 bases agree with TRBD1. The V gene's germline CDR1 is MNHEY and CDR2 SVGAGI. V lost 1 base, J lost 0 bases, and 6 bases stayed unmatched. The CDR3 is made up of 16 amino acids. The CDR3 nucleotides read TGTGCCAGCAGTTACTACGACGGGACAGACTCCTACGAGCAGTACTTC. It codes for CASSYYDGTDSYEQYF.

The chain links TRBV29-1 to TRBJ1-2; possible D gene TRBD1, 5 bases. The ends were cut back, 7 bases at V and 4 bases at J, with 13 bases in the middle. Germline CDR1 and CDR2: SQVTM and ANQGSEA. The CDR3 is made up of 12 amino acids. CDR3 protein: CSAQGDSYGYTF. The CDR3, as DNA: TGCAGCGCCCAGGGAGATTCCTATGGCTACACCTTC.

This chain connects TRBV12-3 or TRBV12-4 to TRBJ2-5; D remains ambiguous. V lost 11 bases and J lost 0, with 10 bases in between. The CDR3 is 12 residues long. The CDR3 here is CAGGLNQETQYF. The CDR3 DNA sequence: TGTGCCGGCGGCCTGAACCAAGAGACCCAGTACTTC.

The chain couples TRBV11-2 to TRBJ2-3; TRBD2 might be the D (6 bases). Germline V gene sequence: CDR1 SGHAT, CDR2 FQNNGV. V was shortened by 5 bases and J by 2 bases, with 17 bases between the two germline ends. The CDR3 length is 16 residues. Written as DNA, the CDR3 is TGTGCCAGCAGCCCAAACGCGGGGACGCCCACAGATACGCAGTATTTT. Its protein is CASSPNAGTPTDTQYF. Full variable domain (missing parts from reference TRBV11-2 and TRBJ2-3): EAGVAQSPRYKIIEKRQSVAFWCNPISGHATLYWYQQILGQGPKLLIQFQNNGVVDDSQLPKDRFSAERLKGVDSTLKIQPAKLEDSAVYLCASSPNAGTPTDTQYFGPGTRLTVL.

This clonotype was found a few times. The CDR3 sequence: CASSPSGDINNSPLHF. The CDR3 DNA follows: TGTGCCAGCAGTCCGAGCGGGGACATTAATAATTCACCCCTCCACTTT. V gene TRBV28 combines with J gene TRBJ1-6; TRBD1 might be the D (6 bases). From germline, CDR1 is MDHEN and CDR2 SYDVKM. This CDR3 spans 16 amino acids. V was pared by 5 bases and J by 5 bases, with 16 bases between.